The following is a TCR beta chain sequence with its context. What it binds is unknown. Terminally differentiated effector memory CD45RA+ cells were excluded from the naive CD8 cells, which were CD45RO-negative and positively selected for CCR7. The data were obtained in a study of shared clonotypes between healthy human individuals. Study conclusions and caveats: Rarefaction gave evidence that sorted-subset sequencing remained incomplete despite large depth.

Running of the assay took place at deep level. Clones were sequenced by immunoSEQ multiplex PCR, and TCRdb holds only the in-frame ones, with some missing. The sample lists 2 million to 2.5 million clones, around 96% occurring once. The clonotype comes from a man aged 18 to 29 in good health. Sample: naive CD8+ T cells sorted from blood.

The CDR3 loop reads CASSQGLNTEAFF. For the CDR3, the DNA is TGTGCCAGCAGTCAGGGGCTGAACACTGAAGCTTTCTTT. V gene TRBV28 combines with J gene TRBJ1-1; maybe TRBD1 (6 bases). Trimming took 5 bases from V and 0 from J, leaving 7 bases between them. From germline, CDR1 is MDHEN and CDR2 SYDVKM. This CDR3 is 13 amino acids long.